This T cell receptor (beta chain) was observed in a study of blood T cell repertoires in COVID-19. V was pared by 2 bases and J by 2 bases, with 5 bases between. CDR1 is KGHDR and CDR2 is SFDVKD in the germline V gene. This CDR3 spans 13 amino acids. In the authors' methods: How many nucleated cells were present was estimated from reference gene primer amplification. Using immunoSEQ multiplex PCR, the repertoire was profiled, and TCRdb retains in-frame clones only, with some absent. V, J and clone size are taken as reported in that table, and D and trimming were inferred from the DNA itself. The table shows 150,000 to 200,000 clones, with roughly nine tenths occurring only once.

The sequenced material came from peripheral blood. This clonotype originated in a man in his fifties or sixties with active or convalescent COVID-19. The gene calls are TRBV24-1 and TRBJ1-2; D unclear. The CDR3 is CATSDSRNYGYTF. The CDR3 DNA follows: TGTGCCACCAGTGATTCCAGGAACTATGGCTACACCTTC.